This paragraph covers one TCR beta chain sequence. This entry belongs to a study of blood T cell repertoires in COVID-19. As for the study in general: The analysed material was cDNA or gDNA that came from T cells, B-cell-depleted T cells, or PBMCs.

As originally analysed: It was from reference gene primer amplification that nucleated cell counts were estimated. Clones were sequenced by immunoSEQ multiplex PCR, and TCRdb holds only the in-frame ones, with some missing. The DNA gave D and trimming, while V, J and clone size come from that table. The sample lists 100,000 to 150,000 clones, over 75% occurring once. Germline values: CDR1 MDHEN, CDR2 SYDVKM. V gave up 10 bases and J gave up 14 bases, with 18 bases separating them. The CDR3 extends over 11 amino acids. The TCR comes from a man aged 55 to 70 with acute or convalescent COVID-19. Sequencing used peripheral blood. The V gene is TRBV28, the J gene TRBJ1-3; the D gene is possibly TRBD1 (6 bases). The CDR3 region is CATAGGRGLYF. The DNA of the CDR3 is TGTGCCACGGCGGGGGGAAGGGGGTTATATTTT.